A single sample gave rise to the 21 T cell receptor beta chains below, sequenced in a study of CD8 T cells in Susac syndrome. Random hexamers were used to reverse transcribe an amount of roughly 0.45 to 1 ug RNA. TCRdb called the immunoSEQ multiplex PCR reads again in MiXCR, with one record for every CDR3 protein. The sample lists approximately 210,000 distinct CDR3 sequences, 85% to 95% seen once, with over 0.15% in the top ten. The sample taken for sequencing was CD4+ T cells from PBMCs. All receptors come from a human donor with Susac syndrome.

This chain uses TRBV30 with TRBJ1-3; unclear D gene. The CDR3 is 12 residues long. Looked up from germline, CDR1 is GTSNPN and CDR2 is SVGIG (reference sequence). V lost 1 base, J lost 4 bases, and 5 bases lay in between. The CDR3 loop reads CAWSGRGNTIYF. CDR3 nucleotides: TGTGCCTGGAGTGGCAGGGGAAACACCATATATTTT.

The rearrangement uses TRBV3-1 and TRBJ2-2, with 14 bases lining up with TRBD2. The CDR3 length is 17 residues. With V trimmed by 4 bases and J by 2 bases, 3 bases remained unmatched. Per germline, CDR1 LGHDT and CDR2 YNNKEL (reference sequence). The CDR3 loop reads CASSPGLAGENTGELFF. The CDR3 DNA follows: TGTGCCAGCAGCCCGGGACTAGCGGGGGAAAACACCGGGGAGCTGTTTTTT. Using reference TRBV3-1 and TRBJ2-2 for the parts outside the CDR3, the full variable domain is DTAVSQTPKYLVTQMGNDKSIKCEQNLGHDTMYWYKQDSKKFLKIMFSYNNKELIINETVPNRFSPKSPDKAHLNLHINSLELGDSAVYFCASSPGLAGENTGELFFGEGSRLTVL.

This chain connects TRBV28 to TRBJ2-2, with 8 bases aligning to TRBD2. CDR3 length: 14 residues. V shed 9 bases, J shed 7 bases, and the junction held 10 bases outside the gene matches. Germline V gene data show CDR1 as MDHEN and CDR2 as SYDVKM. CDR3 residues: CASSPGTSIGELFF. CDR3 in DNA: TGTGCCAGTTCTCCCGGGACTAGTATCGGGGAGCTGTTTTTT.

The chain recombines TRBV29-1 with TRBJ1-1, with 8 bases lining up with TRBD1. Trimming removed 3 bases from V and 4 bases from J; junction bases left unmatched: 4. Germline V gives CDR1 SQVTM, CDR2 ANQGSEA. The CDR3 covers 13 residues. Written as DNA, the CDR3 is TGCAGCGTTGAGGAGACAGGGGTCACTGAAGCTTTCTTT. Residues: CSVEETGVTEAFF. Filled out from reference TRBV29-1 and TRBJ1-1, the complete variable domain reads SAVISQKPSRDICQRGTSLTIQCQVDSQVTMMFWYRQQPGQSLTLIATANQGSEATYESGFVIDKFPISRPNLTFSTLTVSNMSPEDSSIYLCSVEETGVTEAFFGQGTRLTVV.

This sequence joins TRBV3-1 and TRBJ2-1; D is unclear. The V and J ends lost 0 bases and 0 bases respectively, with 24 bases between them. The CDR3 runs to 21 residues. Germline CDR1 reads LGHDT; CDR2 reads YNNKEL (reference sequence). This CDR3 reads CASSQDKTGHPRLLSYNEQFF. CDR3 nucleotides: TGTGCCAGCAGCCAAGATAAGACGGGCCATCCCAGGCTCCTCTCCTACAATGAGCAGTTCTTC.

The V and J genes are TRBV12-3 or TRBV12-4 and TRBJ1-1; perhaps TRBD1 as D (6 bases). The CDR3 is 13 residues long. V was clipped by 3 bases and J by 4 bases, with 9 bases between them. The DNA of the CDR3 is TGTGCCAGCAGTTTTGGGGGGCGCACTGAAGCTTTCTTT. It is translated as CASSFGGRTEAFF.

The gene calls are TRBV7-2 and TRBJ2-3; 12 nucleotides match TRBD2. Unmatched junction bases numbered 2, after V lost 5 bases and J lost 2 bases. Germline assignment: CDR1 SGHTA and CDR2 FQGNSA. The CDR3 extends over 15 amino acids. The CDR3, as DNA: TGTGCCAGCAGCCGACTAGCGGGGGACACAGATACGCAGTATTTT. Protein: CASSRLAGDTDTQYF.

CDR3 nucleotides: TGTGCTAGTGGTCAGGACTCCCAAGAGACCCAGTACTTC. This gives the protein CASGQDSQETQYF. This sequence joins TRBV12-5 and TRBJ2-5; possible D gene TRBD2, 5 bases. The germline gives CDR1 LGHNT, CDR2 FRNRAP. With 5 bases removed from V and 1 base from J, the gap between germline ends came to 8 bases. The CDR3 sequence is 13 residues long.

This sequence joins TRBV10-3 and TRBJ1-2; 8 bases map to TRBD1. Germline CDR1 ENHRY, CDR2 SYGVKD. V shed 2 bases, J shed 2 bases, and the junction held 7 bases outside the gene matches. CDR3 length: 16 amino acids. In nucleotides, the CDR3 is TGTGCCATCAGTGAGATGCAGGGGGCAACCAACTATGGCTACACCTTC. Translated, it gives CAISEMQGATNYGYTF.

V usage is TRBV5-5 and J usage is TRBJ1-2; no definite D call. V lost 4 bases and J 7 bases, leaving 11 bases between the germline ends. This CDR3 has 12 residues. Germline loops: CDR1 SGHKS, CDR2 YYEKEE (reference sequence). CDR3 sequence (DNA): TGTGCCAGCAGCGCCGACTTAATTGGCTACACCTTC. Protein sequence: CASSADLIGYTF.

This clonotype came up once. The chain has TRBV5-4 and TRBJ1-1; tentative D call: TRBD1 (6 bases). Germline lookup yields CDR1 SGHNT and CDR2 YYREEE (reference sequence). V was cut by 0 bases and J by 3 bases, with 9 bases left in between. The CDR3 runs 14 residues. This CDR3 reads CASSLATGHTEAFF. CDR3 in DNA: TGTGCCAGCAGCTTGGCAACAGGGCACACTGAAGCTTTCTTT.

The chain has TRBV5-4 and TRBJ2-1, with unresolved D. The V end was cut by 4 bases, the J end by 0 bases, with 14 bases between. Per the germline V gene, CDR1 is SGHNT and CDR2 is YYREEE (reference sequence). CDR3 length equals 16 residues. CDR3 nucleotide sequence: TGTGCCAGCAGCAGTTCGGCAGGCCTCTCCTACAATGAGCAGTTCTTC. This translates into CASSSSAGLSYNEQFF.

This clonotype was counted between two and nine times. J is TRBJ1-4 and V is TRBV4-1; TRBD1 might be the D (5 bases). The CDR3 runs to 13 residues. Trimming cost V 1 base and J 8 bases, with 8 bases left between them. Germline CDR1 is MGHRA and CDR2 is YSYEKL. CDR3 DNA sequence: TGCGCCAGCAGCCAAGGGGGCAGAGAAAAACTGTTTTTT. This encodes CASSQGGREKLFF.

This chain links TRBV20-1 with TRBJ1-2; a weak D match, TRBD1 (5 bases). CDR1 is DFQATT, CDR2 SNEGSKA, per germline (reference sequence). The CDR3 contains 12 residues. The V end was cut by 5 bases, the J end by 2 bases, with 9 bases between. The CDR3 bases are TGCAGTGCTCAGGGTGGGAACTATGGCTACACCTTC. It yields the protein CSAQGGNYGYTF.

The gene calls are TRBV7-9 and TRBJ1-2, with D uncertain. CDR3 length equals 14 residues. V was trimmed by 5 bases and J by 3 bases, leaving 13 bases between them. Germline lookup yields CDR1 SEHNR and CDR2 FQNEAQ (reference sequence). The CDR3 reads CASSNLDTDYGYTF. In DNA, the CDR3 is TGTGCCAGCAGCAACCTTGACACCGACTATGGCTACACCTTC.

This clonotype was seen once. The CDR3 region is CASSERSSYEQYF. The DNA of the CDR3 is TGTGCCAGCAGTGAAAGGAGCTCCTACGAGCAGTACTTC. The J gene is TRBJ2-7, the V gene TRBV25-1; D is unclear. This CDR3 comprises 13 residues. Trimming left V 2 bases short and J 0 bases short, with 5 bases between. Germline V gene sequence: CDR1 MGHDK, CDR2 SYGVNS.

The chain carries TRBV9 and TRBJ2-1; 7 bases align to TRBD1. The V segment lost 3 bases and the J segment 6 bases; nucleotides outside the gene matches: 9. This CDR3 has 15 amino acids. Germline CDR1 reads SGDLS; CDR2 reads YYNGEE. The CDR3 nucleotides read TGTGCCAGCAGCGCCGGACAGGACCTACCCAATGAGCAGTTCTTC. The encoded protein is CASSAGQDLPNEQFF.

The chain joins TRBV27 to TRBJ1-2; the D is unclear. The V gene's germline CDR1 is MNHEY and CDR2 SMNVEV (reference sequence). V lost 0 bases to trimming and J lost 0 bases, with 8 bases between them. This CDR3 has 15 residues. CDR3 protein: CASSLSSSSNYGYTF. The CDR3 DNA reads TGTGCCAGCAGTTTATCCAGTTCGTCTAACTATGGCTACACCTTC.

The chain combines TRBV27 with TRBJ1-4; tentatively, D is TRBD1 (6 bases). The CDR3 runs 14 residues. Per the germline V gene, CDR1 is MNHEY and CDR2 is SMNVEV (reference sequence). The germline V and J ends were trimmed by 5 bases and 4 bases, with 11 bases remaining between them. The chain's CDR3 is CASSGGRINEKLFF. Here the CDR3 DNA reads TGTGCCAGCAGTGGGGGGCGCATTAATGAAAAACTGTTTTTT.

The V gene is TRBV9, the J gene TRBJ2-3, with a tentative D call TRBD2 (6 bases). CDR1 and CDR2 (germline): SGDLS, YYNGEE. The CDR3 is 14 amino acids. V dropped 6 bases and J dropped 2 bases, with 13 bases sitting between them. The CDR3 DNA follows: TGTGCCAGCAAATCCTGGGGGGACACAGATACGCAGTATTTT. Its translation: CASKSWGDTDTQYF.

The chain has TRBV5-1 and TRBJ2-1, with TRBD1 identical over 9 bases. CDR3 length: 15 residues. The junction had 9 bases not matched to a gene; V was cut back by 5 bases and J by 6 bases. Per germline, CDR1 SGHRS and CDR2 YFSETQ. The CDR3 reads CASRPTGTGLNEQFF. CDR3 nucleotide sequence: TGCGCCAGCAGACCCACCGGGACAGGGCTCAATGAGCAGTTCTTC.